This T cell receptor (beta chain) was profiled in a study of blood T cells in healthy people across ages. General observations from the study: Because donor CMV status was unknown, expanded clonotype changes were possibly confounded.

This clonotype has ten or more counts. Its antigen remains unidentified. Extraction of total RNA produced a minimum of 6 micrograms from each sample. Trimming pared 0 bases from V and 0 bases from J, leaving 8 bases between. This CDR3 spans 14 amino acids. Germline CDR1 reads DFQATT; CDR2 reads SNEGSKA (reference sequence). With a J-beta primer mix and a sample-barcoded 5' primer, a second PCR ran about 7 to 12 cycles. TCRdb processed the 5' RACE reads anew with MiXCR; each CDR3 protein has one entry. The sample shows roughly 2 million distinct CDR3 sequences, around half of them seen only once. V usage is TRBV20-1 and J usage is TRBJ2-5; D is unresolved. This receptor was taken from a woman aged 40 to 49 in good health. Sequenced material: blood. The CDR3 sequence is CSAREAEYQETQYF. In DNA, the CDR3 is TGCAGTGCTAGAGAGGCCGAATACCAAGAGACCCAGTACTTC.